Sequencing of this T cell receptor (beta chain) was carried out in a study of shared clonotypes between healthy human individuals. CDR1 SQVTM and CDR2 ANQGSEA come from the germline V gene. Trimming took off 6 bases at V and 4 bases at J, with 10 bases between the two ends. The CDR3 covers 11 residues. Comments on this clone: The antigen is not known. Distinct nucleotide sequences in the sample also encode this CDR3.

Here immunoSEQ multiplex PCR was the method, and the copy in TCRdb shows in-frame clones only, minus some. The top ten hold roughly 1.1% of the sample, which has some 1.5 million clones, roughly 97% seen once. General study points: Naive subsets, compared against memory subsets, generally had larger estimated richness values. Donors were few, which limited the genetic and exposure-history diversity represented. Shared across a few donors were around 5% of the naive CD4 clonotypes.

The chain recombines TRBV29-1 with TRBJ2-7; D is possibly TRBD2 (5 bases). The receptor comes from a man aged 25-45 years in good health. Source material: naive CD4+ T cells sorted from blood. Stated subset: CD45RA+ positively selected. The CDR3 nucleotides are TGCAGCGTGGGCCGGGGTTACGAGCAGTACTTC. Encoded protein: CSVGRGYEQYF.